Presented here are 11 T cell receptor beta chains from one specimen sequenced in a study of Japanese encephalitis immunity and Zika vaccine responses. TCRdb used MiXCR to reprocess the 5' RACE reads, holding one entry per CDR3 protein. This sample has a few hundred distinct CDR3 sequences; over 2% occur once, and the top ten carry about 41%. CFSE-labeled PBMCs were cultured 5 to 6 days with peptide pools, each at about 0.97 ug/mL. Proliferating CD4 T cells were sorted unfixed as live CD56-CD19-CD16-CD3+CD4+ CFSE-low cells. This specimen was antigen-activated CD4+ T cells from blood, cultured, taken during a Zika inactivated vaccine study. Source of these receptors: an adult man who received an inactivated Zika virus vaccine.

This clonotype is labeled large. V and J are TRBV20-1 and TRBJ2-5; D unresolved. The V gene lost 1 base and the J gene lost 5 bases, with 11 bases spanning the gap. Germline V CDR1 and CDR2: DFQATT, SNEGSKA (reference sequence). This CDR3 comprises 13 residues. The CDR3 reads CSARGSGFETQYF. CDR3 nucleotide sequence: TGCAGTGCTAGAGGGTCTGGGTTTGAGACCCAGTACTTC.

Relative to its sample, this clonotype is medium-sized. The chain has TRBV3-1 and TRBJ2-3, with 9 bases that match TRBD2. Germline lookup yields CDR1 LGHDT and CDR2 YNNKEL (reference sequence). The CDR3 extends over 18 amino acids. V shed 3 bases, J shed 7 bases, and the junction held 17 bases outside the gene matches. In DNA form, the CDR3 reads TGTGCCAGCAGCCATTCTCGCCGGGGCGGGGGGGCAATAAATACGCAGTATTTT. It encodes CASSHSRRGGGAINTQYF.

This clonotype is medium-sized. This chain joins TRBV5-1 and TRBJ2-1, with D tentatively TRBD1 (5 bases). CDR3 length: 13 amino acids. Germline assignment: CDR1 SGHRS and CDR2 YFSETQ. Trimming pared 0 bases from V and 13 bases from J, leaving 14 bases between. The CDR3 bases are TGCGCCAGCAGCTTGGATCCTACAGGAGATCAGTTCTTC. It is translated as CASSLDPTGDQFF.

By sample share, this clonotype is medium-sized. V and J are TRBV28 and TRBJ1-1; no clear D. Trimming took 8 bases from V and 6 from J, leaving 22 bases between them. This CDR3 is built from 15 residues. CDR1 and CDR2 (germline): MDHEN, SYDVKM. CDR3 sequence: CASRVGDFIVSEAFF. In nucleotides, the CDR3 is TGTGCCAGCCGGGTTGGGGATTTTATTGTATCTGAAGCTTTCTTT.

This clonotype is judged large. This chain links TRBV4-3 with TRBJ1-2; no clear D. The CDR3 runs 14 residues. Germline values: CDR1 LGHNA, CDR2 YSLEER. V was clipped by 0 bases and J by 2 bases, with 7 bases between them. In DNA, the CDR3 is TGCGCCAGCAGCCAAGAACAGAGAAACTATGGCTACACCTTC. This sequence encodes CASSQEQRNYGYTF.

In its sample, this clonotype ranks as medium-sized (0.01 to 0.1%). The chain uses TRBV20-1 and TRBJ2-3; D might be TRBD2 (7 bases). V gave up 0 bases and J gave up 6 bases, with 16 bases separating them. Per germline, CDR1 DFQATT and CDR2 SNEGSKA (reference sequence). The CDR3 length is 15 residues. The CDR3 DNA reads TGCAGTGCTAGAGATCTAGGCGGGGGCGGTGATACGCAGTATTTT. Translated: CSARDLGGGGDTQYF.

This clonotype is large by share. This chain links TRBV6-6 with TRBJ1-2, with D possibly matching TRBD1 (6 bases). Germline CDR1 is MNHNY and CDR2 is SVGAGI (reference sequence). V was trimmed by 7 bases and J by 1 base, leaving 13 bases between them. This CDR3 comprises 14 residues. The DNA of the CDR3 is TGTGCCAGCACCCCCTCACAGGGTAACTATGGCTACACCTTC. This codes for CASTPSQGNYGYTF.

J is TRBJ2-1 and V is TRBV6-5, with 10 bases lining up with TRBD1. Per the germline V gene, CDR1 is MNHEY and CDR2 is SVGAGI. V lost 8 bases, J lost 3 bases, and 4 bases stayed unmatched. The CDR3 totals 14 residues. The CDR3 DNA is TGTGCCAGCCAGGACAGGGGGGTCTACAATGAGCAGTTCTTC. This gives the protein CASQDRGVYNEQFF.

In its sample, this clonotype ranks as medium-sized. V gene TRBV15 combines with J gene TRBJ2-7; 9 positions agree with TRBD1. V lost 5 bases and J lost 2; bases outside the gene matches: 10. The CDR3 loop spans 16 amino acids. Per germline, CDR1 LNHNV and CDR2 YYDKDF (reference sequence). CDR3: CATSPQRGQGPYEQYF. The CDR3, as DNA: TGTGCCACCAGCCCACAGCGGGGACAGGGCCCCTACGAGCAGTACTTC.

By frequency in the sample, this clonotype is large. V gene TRBV9 combines with J gene TRBJ2-2; 8 bases map to TRBD1. The germline CDR1 and CDR2 sequences are SGDLS and YYNGEE. V was pared by 0 bases and J by 4 bases, with 5 bases of the junction left unmatched. The CDR3 extends over 16 amino acids. The CDR3 nucleotides read TGTGCCAGCAGCGTAGATGGCAGGGGGCTCACCGGGGAGCTGTTTTTT. It yields the protein CASSVDGRGLTGELFF.

This clonotype is judged medium-sized. The CDR3 here is CASIMGQLNTEAFF. The CDR3 nucleotides are TGTGCCAGTATTATGGGACAGCTGAACACTGAAGCTTTCTTT. The gene calls are TRBV19 and TRBJ1-1; the match to TRBD1 covers 7 bases. The ends lost 7 bases at V and 0 bases at J; junction bases unmatched: 5. Germline-derived CDR1 and CDR2 are LNHDA and SQIVND (reference sequence). This CDR3 has 14 amino acids.